This T cell receptor (beta chain) stems from a study of long-term antiretroviral therapy in people with HIV. Running of the v3.0 immunoSEQ assay took place at survey level. Clones were sequenced by immunoSEQ multiplex PCR, and TCRdb holds only the in-frame ones, with some missing. This table holds some 18,000 clones, over 65% found once. The ends were cut back, 3 bases at V and 1 base at J, with 7 bases in the middle. Germline V lookup: CDR1 MNHEY, CDR2 SMNVEV (reference sequence). The CDR3 is 13 residues long. The source was unsorted PBMCs, collected 0.5 years before starting antiretroviral therapy. The sequence was obtained from a woman in her fifties or sixties with HIV. The chain carries TRBV27 and TRBJ2-7; D call uncertain. CDR3 DNA sequence: TGTGCCAGCAGTTTCGGACGGTCCTACGAGCAGTACTTC. It codes for CASSFGRSYEQYF.